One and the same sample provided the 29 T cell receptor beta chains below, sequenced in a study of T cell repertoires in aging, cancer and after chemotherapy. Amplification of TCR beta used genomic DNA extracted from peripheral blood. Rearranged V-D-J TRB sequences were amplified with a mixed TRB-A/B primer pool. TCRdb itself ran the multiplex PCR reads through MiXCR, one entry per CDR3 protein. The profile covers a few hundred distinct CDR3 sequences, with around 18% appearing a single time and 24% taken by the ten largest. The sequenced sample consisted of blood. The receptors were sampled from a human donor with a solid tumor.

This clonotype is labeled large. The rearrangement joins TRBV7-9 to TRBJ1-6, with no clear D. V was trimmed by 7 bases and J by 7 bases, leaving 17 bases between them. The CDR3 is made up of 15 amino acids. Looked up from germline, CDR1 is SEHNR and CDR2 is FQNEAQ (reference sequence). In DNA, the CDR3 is TGTGCCAGCAACTCCAACGCACGAGGCAATTCACCCCTCCACTTT. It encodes CASNSNARGNSPLHF. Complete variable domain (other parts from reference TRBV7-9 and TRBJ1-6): DTGVSQNPRHKITKRGQNVTFRCDPISEHNRLYWYRQTLGQGPEFLTYFQNEAQLEKSRLLSDRFSAERPKGSFSTLEIQRTEQGDSAMYLCASNSNARGNSPLHFGNGTRLTVT.

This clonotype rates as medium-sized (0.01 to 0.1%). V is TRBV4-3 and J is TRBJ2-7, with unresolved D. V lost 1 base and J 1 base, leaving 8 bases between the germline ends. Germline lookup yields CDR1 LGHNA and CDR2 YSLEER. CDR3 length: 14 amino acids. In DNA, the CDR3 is TGCGCCAGCAGCCAAGGCTGGACGTCCTACGAGCAGTACTTC. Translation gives CASSQGWTSYEQYF.

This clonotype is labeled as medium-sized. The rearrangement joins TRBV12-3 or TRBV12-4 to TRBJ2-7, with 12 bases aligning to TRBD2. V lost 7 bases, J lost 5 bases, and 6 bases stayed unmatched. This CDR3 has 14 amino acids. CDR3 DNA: TGTGCCAGCACCTCTAGCGGGAGGGATGACGAGCAGTACTTC. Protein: CASTSSGRDDEQYF.

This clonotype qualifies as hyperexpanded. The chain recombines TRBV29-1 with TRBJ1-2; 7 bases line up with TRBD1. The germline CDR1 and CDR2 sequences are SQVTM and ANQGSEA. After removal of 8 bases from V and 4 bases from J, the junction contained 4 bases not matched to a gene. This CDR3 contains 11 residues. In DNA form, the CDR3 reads TGCAGCTTTTGGACAGGCTATGGCTACACCTTC. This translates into CSFWTGYGYTF. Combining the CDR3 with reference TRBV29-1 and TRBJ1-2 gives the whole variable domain SAVISQKPSRDICQRGTSLTIQCQVDSQVTMMFWYRQQPGQSLTLIATANQGSEATYESGFVIDKFPISRPNLTFSTLTVSNMSPEDSSIYLCSFWTGYGYTFGSGTRLTVV.

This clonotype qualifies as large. The CDR3 nucleotides read TGTGCCAGCAGCCCGTTGACCGGGACAGGGCGACACTACGAGCAGTACTTC. As protein: CASSPLTGTGRHYEQYF. The genes are TRBV7-9 and TRBJ2-7, with 9 bases fitting TRBD1. CDR1 and CDR2 from the germline V gene are SEHNR and FQNEAQ (reference sequence). The CDR3 is 17 amino acids. The V segment lost 5 bases and the J segment 3 bases; nucleotides outside the gene matches: 14.

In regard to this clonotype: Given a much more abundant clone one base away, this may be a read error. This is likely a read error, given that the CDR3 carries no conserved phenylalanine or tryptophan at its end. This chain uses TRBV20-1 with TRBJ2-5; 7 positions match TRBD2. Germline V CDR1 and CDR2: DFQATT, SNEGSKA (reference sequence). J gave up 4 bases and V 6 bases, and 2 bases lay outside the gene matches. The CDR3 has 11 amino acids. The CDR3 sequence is CSAGGGETQYL. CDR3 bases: TGCAGTGCGGGGGGGGGAGAGACCCAGTACTTA.

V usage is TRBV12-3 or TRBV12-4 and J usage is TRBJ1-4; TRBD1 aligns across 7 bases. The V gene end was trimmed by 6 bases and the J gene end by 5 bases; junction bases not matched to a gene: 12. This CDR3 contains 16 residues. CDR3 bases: TGTGCCAGCAGCGAACAGGGGTCTAAGTGGAATGAAAAACTGTTTTTT. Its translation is CASSEQGSKWNEKLFF.

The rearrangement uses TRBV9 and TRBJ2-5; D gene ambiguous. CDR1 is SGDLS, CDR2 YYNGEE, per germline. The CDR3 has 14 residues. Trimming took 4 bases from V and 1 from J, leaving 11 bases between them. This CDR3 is CASSPNAGQETQYF. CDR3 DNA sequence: TGTGCCAGCAGCCCTAATGCAGGCCAAGAGACCCAGTACTTC.

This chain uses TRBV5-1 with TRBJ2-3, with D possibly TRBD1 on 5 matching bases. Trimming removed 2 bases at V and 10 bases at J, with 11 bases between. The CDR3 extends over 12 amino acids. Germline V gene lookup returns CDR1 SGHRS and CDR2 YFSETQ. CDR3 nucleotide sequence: TGCGCCAGCAGCTTCAGTTGGGGCCCGCAGTATTTT. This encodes CASSFSWGPQYF.

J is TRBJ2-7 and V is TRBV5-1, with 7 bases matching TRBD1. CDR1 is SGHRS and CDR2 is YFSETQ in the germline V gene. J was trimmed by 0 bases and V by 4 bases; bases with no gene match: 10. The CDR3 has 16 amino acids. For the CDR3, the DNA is TGCGCCAGCAGCCTGGGATGGACAGGCTTCTCCTACGAGCAGTACTTC. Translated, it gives CASSLGWTGFSYEQYF.

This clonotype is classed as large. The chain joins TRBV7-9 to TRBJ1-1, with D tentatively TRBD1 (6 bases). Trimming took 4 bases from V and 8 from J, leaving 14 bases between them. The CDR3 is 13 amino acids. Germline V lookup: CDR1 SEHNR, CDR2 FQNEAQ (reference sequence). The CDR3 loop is CASSSPYRDEAFF. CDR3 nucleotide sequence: TGTGCCAGCAGCTCGCCGTACAGGGACGAAGCTTTCTTT.

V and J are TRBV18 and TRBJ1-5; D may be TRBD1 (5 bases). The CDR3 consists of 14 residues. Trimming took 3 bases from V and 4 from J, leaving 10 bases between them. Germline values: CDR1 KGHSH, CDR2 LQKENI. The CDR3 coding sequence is TGTGCCAGCTCACCTGGAGGGGCGAATCAGCCCCAGCATTTT. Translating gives CASSPGGANQPQHF.

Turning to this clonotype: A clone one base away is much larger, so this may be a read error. CDR3: CASSPASGKAYF. The CDR3 DNA sequence: TGTGCCAGCAGCCCGGCGTCAGGGAAGGCTTACTTT. The V and J genes are TRBV11-1 and TRBJ1-1, with D perhaps matching TRBD1 (5 bases). The CDR3 totals 12 residues. In germline, CDR1 is SGHAT, CDR2 FQDESV (reference sequence).

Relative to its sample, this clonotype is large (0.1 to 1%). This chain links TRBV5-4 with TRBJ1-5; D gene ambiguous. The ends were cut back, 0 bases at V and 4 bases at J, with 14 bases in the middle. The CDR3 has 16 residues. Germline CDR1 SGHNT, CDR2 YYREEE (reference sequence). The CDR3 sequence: CASSLEFDGSNQPQHF. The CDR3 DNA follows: TGTGCCAGCAGCTTGGAATTCGACGGCAGTAATCAGCCCCAGCATTTT.

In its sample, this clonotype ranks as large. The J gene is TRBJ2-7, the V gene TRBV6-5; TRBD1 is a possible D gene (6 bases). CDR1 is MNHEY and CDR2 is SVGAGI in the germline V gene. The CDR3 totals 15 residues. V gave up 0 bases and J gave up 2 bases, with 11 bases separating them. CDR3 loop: CASSYSRTVAYEQYF. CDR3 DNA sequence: TGTGCCAGCAGTTACTCGCGGACAGTTGCCTACGAGCAGTACTTC.

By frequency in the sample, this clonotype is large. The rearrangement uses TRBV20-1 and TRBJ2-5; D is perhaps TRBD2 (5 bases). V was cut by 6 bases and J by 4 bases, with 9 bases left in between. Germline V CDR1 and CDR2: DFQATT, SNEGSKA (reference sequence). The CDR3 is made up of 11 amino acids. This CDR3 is CSAPRGETQYF. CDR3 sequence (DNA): TGCAGTGCCCCCCGGGGAGAGACCCAGTACTTC.

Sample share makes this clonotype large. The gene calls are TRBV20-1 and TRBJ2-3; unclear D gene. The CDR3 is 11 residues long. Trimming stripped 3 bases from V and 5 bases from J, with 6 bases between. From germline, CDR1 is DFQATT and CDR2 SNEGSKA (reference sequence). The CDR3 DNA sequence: TGCAGTGCTAGTAACATAGATACGCAGTATTTT. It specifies CSASNIDTQYF.

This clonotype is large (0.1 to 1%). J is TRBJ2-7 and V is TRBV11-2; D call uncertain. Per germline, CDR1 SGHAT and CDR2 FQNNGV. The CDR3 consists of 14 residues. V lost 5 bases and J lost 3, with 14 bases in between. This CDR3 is CASSPGRWSYEQYF. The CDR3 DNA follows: TGTGCCAGCAGCCCAGGCAGGTGGAGCTACGAGCAGTACTTC.

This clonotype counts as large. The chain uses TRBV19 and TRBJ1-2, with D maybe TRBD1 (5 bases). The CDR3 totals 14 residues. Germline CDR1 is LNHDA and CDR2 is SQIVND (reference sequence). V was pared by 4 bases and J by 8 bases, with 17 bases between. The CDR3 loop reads CASSTRDGRWGYTF. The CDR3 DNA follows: TGTGCCAGTAGTACCCGGGACGGACGGTGGGGCTACACCTTC. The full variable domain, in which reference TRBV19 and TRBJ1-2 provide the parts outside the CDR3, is DGGITQSPKYLFRKEGQNVTLSCEQNLNHDAMYWYRQDPGQGLRLIYYSQIVNDFQKGDIAEGYSVSREKKESFPLTVTSAQKNPTAFYLCASSTRDGRWGYTFGSGTRLTVV.

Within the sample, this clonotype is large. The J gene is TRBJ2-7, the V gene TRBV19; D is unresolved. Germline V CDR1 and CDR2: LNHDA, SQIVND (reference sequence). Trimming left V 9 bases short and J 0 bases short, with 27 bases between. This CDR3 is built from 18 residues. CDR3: CARFTSLKRTPSSYEQYF. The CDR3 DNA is TGTGCCAGATTCACAAGTCTAAAACGAACACCGAGCTCCTACGAGCAGTACTTC.

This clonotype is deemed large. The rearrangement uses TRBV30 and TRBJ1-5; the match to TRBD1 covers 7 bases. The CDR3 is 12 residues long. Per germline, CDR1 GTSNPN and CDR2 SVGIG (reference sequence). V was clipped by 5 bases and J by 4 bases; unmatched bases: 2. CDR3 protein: CAWGQDNQPQHF. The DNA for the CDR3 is TGTGCCTGGGGACAGGATAATCAGCCCCAGCATTTT.

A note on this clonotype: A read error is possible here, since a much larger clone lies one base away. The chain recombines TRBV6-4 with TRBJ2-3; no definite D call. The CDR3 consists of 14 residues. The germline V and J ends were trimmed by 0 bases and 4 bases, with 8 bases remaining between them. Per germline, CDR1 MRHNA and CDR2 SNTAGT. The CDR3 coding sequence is TGTGCCAGCAGTGACTCAGGGTGCGCAGATACGCAGTATTTT. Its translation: CASSDSGCADTQYF.

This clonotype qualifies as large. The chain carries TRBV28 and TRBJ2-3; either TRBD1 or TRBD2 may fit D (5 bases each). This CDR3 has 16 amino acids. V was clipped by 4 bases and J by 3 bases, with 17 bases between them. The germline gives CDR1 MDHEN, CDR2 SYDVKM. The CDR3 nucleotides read TGTGCCAGCAGTTCTCCGGGACCAGGAAGTACAGATACGCAGTATTTT. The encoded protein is CASSSPGPGSTDTQYF.

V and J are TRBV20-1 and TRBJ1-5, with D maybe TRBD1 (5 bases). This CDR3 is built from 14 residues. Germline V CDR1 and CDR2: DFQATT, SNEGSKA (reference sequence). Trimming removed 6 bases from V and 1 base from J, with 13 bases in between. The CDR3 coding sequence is TGCAGTGCAGGAGGCGCAGGGAGCAATCAGCCCCAGCATTTT. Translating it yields CSAGGAGSNQPQHF.

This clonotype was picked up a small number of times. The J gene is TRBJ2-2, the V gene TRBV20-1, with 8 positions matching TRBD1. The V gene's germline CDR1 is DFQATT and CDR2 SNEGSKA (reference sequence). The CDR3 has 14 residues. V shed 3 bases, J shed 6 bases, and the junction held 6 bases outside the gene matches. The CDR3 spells CSARTGAVPGELFF. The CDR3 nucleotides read TGCAGTGCTAGGACAGGGGCAGTGCCCGGGGAGCTGTTTTTT.

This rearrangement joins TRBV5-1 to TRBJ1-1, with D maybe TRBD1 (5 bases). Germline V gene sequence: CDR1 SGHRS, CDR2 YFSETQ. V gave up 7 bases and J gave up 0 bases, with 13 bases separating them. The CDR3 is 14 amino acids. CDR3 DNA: TGCGCCAGCCGGGACGGAACTATGAACACTGAAGCTTTCTTT. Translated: CASRDGTMNTEAFF.

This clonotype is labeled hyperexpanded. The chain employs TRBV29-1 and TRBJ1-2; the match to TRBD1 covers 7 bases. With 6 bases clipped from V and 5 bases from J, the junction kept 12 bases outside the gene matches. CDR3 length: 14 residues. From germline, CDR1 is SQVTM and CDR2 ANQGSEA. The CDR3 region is CSVLQVDRVYGYTF. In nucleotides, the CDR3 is TGCAGCGTCCTACAAGTTGACAGGGTTTATGGCTACACCTTC.

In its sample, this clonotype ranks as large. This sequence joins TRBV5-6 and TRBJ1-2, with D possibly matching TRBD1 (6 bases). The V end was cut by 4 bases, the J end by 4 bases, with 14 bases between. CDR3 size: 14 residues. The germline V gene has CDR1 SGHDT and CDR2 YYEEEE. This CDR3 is CASSQTGTPYGYTF. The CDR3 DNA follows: TGTGCCAGCAGCCAAACAGGGACTCCCTATGGCTACACCTTC.

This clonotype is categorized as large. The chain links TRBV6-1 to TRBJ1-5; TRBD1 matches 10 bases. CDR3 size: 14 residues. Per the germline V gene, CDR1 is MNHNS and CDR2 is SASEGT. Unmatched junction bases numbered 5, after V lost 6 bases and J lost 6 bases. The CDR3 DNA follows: TGTGCCAGCAGCCGACAGGGGGCAGGTCAGCCCCAGCATTTT. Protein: CASSRQGAGQPQHF.